This record concerns one T cell receptor beta chain sequence. No antigen is known for it. With V trimmed by 4 bases and J by 2 bases, 4 bases remained unmatched. The V gene's germline CDR1 is SGHRS and CDR2 YFSETQ. This CDR3 has 15 amino acids. This sample was included in a study of cytomegalovirus exposure and HLA in healthy donors. Study-wide findings and caveats: The study put 150 to 200 TCR beta chains on its list as cytomegalovirus-associated. In vitro, a few CMV-associated chains proved specific for CMV antigens. The classifier reportedly diagnosed cytomegalovirus status with high sensitivity and specificity.

Some clones are missing from TCRdb's copy, which holds only in-frame ones; the method was immunoSEQ multiplex PCR. The table has tens of thousands of clones, roughly 93% seen once. The origin of this receptor is a woman in her twenties or thirties in good health and CMV-seronegative. Sequencing input: PBMCs. J is TRBJ2-7 and V is TRBV5-1; 12 positions agree with TRBD2. CDR3 bases: TGCGCCAGCAGCAACGGACTAGCGGGAACCTACGAGCAGTACTTC. As protein: CASSNGLAGTYEQYF.